One sample yielded the 21 T cell receptor beta chains listed below, sequenced in a study of cytomegalovirus exposure and HLA in healthy donors. Primers included in the PCR were 60 Vbeta and 13 Jbeta primers. Using immunoSEQ multiplex PCR, the repertoire was profiled, and TCRdb retains in-frame clones only, with some absent. This table holds some 200,000 clones, 70% found once. Sequencing was done on a sample of PBMCs. These receptors were taken from a man aged 40-50 years in good health and CMV-seropositive.

This chain connects TRBV19 to TRBJ1-2, with D possibly being TRBD1 (6 bases). Between the trimmed V and J ends, which lost 6 bases and 7 bases, there was a span of 12 bases. From germline, CDR1 is LNHDA and CDR2 SQIVND (reference sequence). The CDR3 totals 12 residues. The CDR3 loop is CASRSGASGYTF. The CDR3 DNA follows: TGTGCCAGTAGGTCAGGGGCGTCTGGCTACACCTTC.

This chain links TRBV19 with TRBJ1-2, with D hard to call. V lost 7 bases and J 4 bases, leaving 16 bases between the germline ends. The CDR3 sequence is 14 residues long. CDR1 LNHDA and CDR2 SQIVND come from the germline V gene (reference sequence). This CDR3 is CASTAWEAGYGYTF. Written as DNA, the CDR3 is TGTGCCAGTACGGCCTGGGAGGCGGGCTATGGCTACACCTTC.

The V and J genes are TRBV6-5 and TRBJ2-7, with D possibly TRBD1 on 5 matching bases. The germline V gene has CDR1 MNHEY and CDR2 SVGAGI. V dropped 2 bases and J dropped 12 bases, with 20 bases sitting between them. CDR3 length: 14 residues. CDR3 sequence: CASSYRPQDPPRYF. CDR3 bases: TGTGCCAGCAGTTACCGACCACAGGATCCTCCTCGGTACTTC.

The rearrangement links TRBV7-2 to TRBJ2-3; D possibly corresponds to TRBD2 (5 bases). There are 16 residues in the CDR3. V lost 1 base and J lost 0, with 11 bases in between. CDR1 is SGHTA and CDR2 is FQGNSA in the germline V gene. The CDR3 region has the DNA TGTGCCAGCAGCTTAGTGGGAGACACTAGCACAGATACGCAGTATTTT. Protein sequence: CASSLVGDTSTDTQYF.

The CDR3, as DNA: TGTGCCAGCAGCTTGGGTGTAGCGGGGGGGCAGGGAGAGCAGTTCTTC. It translates to CASSLGVAGGQGEQFF. The V gene is TRBV5-6, the J gene TRBJ2-1; 11 bases are a match to TRBD2. The CDR3 contains 16 residues. Germline lookup yields CDR1 SGHDT and CDR2 YYEEEE. The V gene end was trimmed by 0 bases and the J gene end by 10 bases; junction bases not matched to a gene: 9.

This clone was seen more than once but under ten times. This sequence joins TRBV5-6 and TRBJ1-6; tentative D call: TRBD1 (6 bases). CDR1 is SGHDT and CDR2 is YYEEEE in the germline V gene. The CDR3 spans 15 residues. V was shortened by 4 bases and J by 8 bases, with 16 bases between the two germline ends. CDR3 coding DNA: TGTGCCAGCAGCCCGGACAGCCCCCGGGATTCACCCCTCCACTTT. It encodes CASSPDSPRDSPLHF.

This rearrangement joins TRBV9 to TRBJ2-1, with a possible D match to TRBD2 (6 bases). The CDR3 is 14 residues long. Germline V gene data show CDR1 as SGDLS and CDR2 as YYNGEE. Trimming cost V 0 bases and J 8 bases, with 12 bases left between them. This chain's CDR3 is CASSVVGGGDEQFF. In DNA, the CDR3 is TGTGCCAGCAGCGTAGTCGGGGGTGGCGATGAGCAGTTCTTC. Together with reference TRBV9 and TRBJ2-1, the CDR3 gives the full variable domain: DSGVTQTPKHLITATGQRVTLRCSPRSGDLSVYWYQQSLDQGLQFLIQYYNGEERAKGNILERFSAQQFPDLHSELNLSSLELGDSALYFCASSVVGGGDEQFFGPGTRLTVL.

This clone showed up just a few times. Other DNA sequences in this specimen translate into the identical CDR3. The genes are TRBV28 and TRBJ1-2; no firm D call. Between the trimmed V and J ends, which lost 4 bases and 8 bases, there was a span of 5 bases. Germline V gives CDR1 MDHEN, CDR2 SYDVKM. The CDR3 length is 10 residues. The CDR3 nucleotides are TGTGCCAGCAGTTCGGTCGGCTACACCTTC. Encoded protein: CASSSVGYTF.

V and J are TRBV12-5 and TRBJ1-5; 7 nucleotides line up with TRBD1. Per the germline V gene, CDR1 is LGHNT and CDR2 is FRNRAP. V shed 7 bases, J shed 6 bases, and the junction held 12 bases outside the gene matches. CDR3 length: 15 residues. The CDR3 coding sequence is TGTGCTAGTGCCCGAGGGGTAGGGGGCGGTCAGCCCCAGCATTTT. This sequence encodes CASARGVGGGQPQHF.

This clone has only one observation. The CDR3 DNA reads as TGTGCCAGCAGTCGGACAGTACTCACTGAAGCTTTCTTT. Translating it yields CASSRTVLTEAFF. V usage is TRBV6-5 and J usage is TRBJ1-1; D might be TRBD1 (6 bases). Germline CDR1 is MNHEY and CDR2 is SVGAGI. With 5 bases removed from V and 4 bases from J, the gap between germline ends came to 11 bases. The CDR3 runs to 13 residues.

Concerning this clone: The junction departs from the called germline gene at one end, perhaps through a read error. The DNA for the CDR3 is TGTGCCAGCAGTATTGGGGGCAACCTTAACTATGCCTACACCTTC. This sequence encodes CASSIGGNLNYAYTF. The chain links TRBV28 to TRBJ1-2; a weak D match, TRBD1 (6 bases). Germline CDR1 reads MDHEN; CDR2 reads SYDVKM. This CDR3 is built from 15 residues.

This clone was observed a handful of times. The chain employs TRBV5-1 and TRBJ1-3; the match to TRBD1 covers 9 bases. With V trimmed by 4 bases and J by 3 bases, 5 bases remained unmatched. The V gene's germline CDR1 is SGHRS and CDR2 YFSETQ. This CDR3 spans 15 amino acids. The CDR3 DNA reads as TGCGCCAGCAGCACAGACAGGGGGGATGGAAACACCATATATTTT. Residues: CASSTDRGDGNTIYF.

V usage is TRBV6-1 and J usage is TRBJ2-7; D is perhaps TRBD2 (5 bases). This CDR3 is built from 15 residues. V lost 8 bases to trimming and J lost 3 bases, with 20 bases between them. The germline V gene encodes CDR1 MNHNS and CDR2 SASEGT. CDR3 region: CASGKGRASDYEQYF. In nucleotides, the CDR3 is TGTGCCAGCGGAAAAGGGAGAGCAAGTGACTACGAGCAGTACTTC.

This chain links TRBV28 with TRBJ2-3, with TRBD2 as a possible D gene (5 bases). This CDR3 spans 15 amino acids. Germline V CDR1 and CDR2: MDHEN, SYDVKM. V lost 6 bases, J lost 2 bases, and 15 bases lay in between. In DNA form, the CDR3 reads TGTGCCAGCAGGGGTTTGGCGGACTTCACAGATACGCAGTATTTT. This translates into CASRGLADFTDTQYF.

The chain recombines TRBV5-4 with TRBJ2-1; D might be TRBD2 (6 bases). The CDR3 contains 13 residues. The V gene lost 3 bases and the J gene lost 5 bases, with 9 bases spanning the gap. Germline V gives CDR1 SGHNT, CDR2 YYREEE (reference sequence). The CDR3 DNA is TGTGCCAGCAGCTCCGGGAGTGACAATGAGCAGTTCTTC. This translates into CASSSGSDNEQFF.

The CDR3 here is CASSPGTGIGYEQYF. The CDR3 nucleotides are TGTGCCAGCAGCCCGGGGACAGGGATAGGCTACGAGCAGTACTTC. The chain uses TRBV5-6 and TRBJ2-7; 9 bases are a match to TRBD1. V was clipped by 4 bases and J by 3 bases; unmatched bases: 8. The CDR3 is made up of 15 amino acids. Germline V gene sequence: CDR1 SGHDT, CDR2 YYEEEE.

The chain employs TRBV25-1 and TRBJ2-2; 12 positions match TRBD2. From germline, CDR1 is MGHDK and CDR2 SYGVNS. With V trimmed by 6 bases and J by 7 bases, 15 bases remained unmatched. The length of the CDR3 is 18 residues. CDR3 amino acids: CASSGPGTSGSPGGELFF. The CDR3, as DNA: TGTGCCAGCAGCGGCCCAGGGACTAGCGGGTCCCCCGGCGGGGAGCTGTTTTTT.

The chain carries TRBV7-9 and TRBJ2-7, with D tentatively TRBD2 (6 bases). Germline lookup yields CDR1 SEHNR and CDR2 FQNEAQ (reference sequence). The length of the CDR3 is 13 residues. Trimming shortened V by 5 bases and J by 3 bases, and 11 bases separated the two germline ends. Written as DNA, the CDR3 is TGTGCCAGCAGCCGCACCGGGGGCTACGAGCAGTACTTC. Residues: CASSRTGGYEQYF.

The rearrangement uses TRBV11-2 and TRBJ2-7; TRBD2 might be the D (6 bases). Trimming stripped 1 base from V and 4 bases from J, with 11 bases between. Germline values: CDR1 SGHAT, CDR2 FQNNGV. The CDR3 totals 14 residues. CDR3 coding DNA: TGTGCCAGCAGCTTAGTTCCCGGGGGATACGAGCAGTACTTC. Translation gives CASSLVPGGYEQYF.

The chain has TRBV11-2 and TRBJ2-1, with a tentative D call TRBD1 (6 bases). The germline gives CDR1 SGHAT, CDR2 FQNNGV. Trimming stripped 7 bases from V and 15 bases from J, with 22 bases between. The CDR3 has 13 residues. The CDR3 region is CASIVQGDRPLFF. CDR3 nucleotide sequence: TGTGCCAGCATCGTACAGGGAGACCGTCCCTTGTTCTTC.

V gene TRBV10-3 combines with J gene TRBJ1-2; D possibly corresponds to TRBD1 (5 bases). With 3 bases removed from V and 4 bases from J, the gap between germline ends came to 9 bases. The CDR3 is 13 amino acids. Germline-derived CDR1 and CDR2 are ENHRY and SYGVKD. The CDR3 reads CAISDQRGYGYTF. CDR3 sequence (DNA): TGTGCCATCAGTGACCAAAGGGGCTATGGCTACACCTTC.